The 15 T cell receptor beta chains given below trace back to one sample, sequenced in a study of T-cell memory formation after mild COVID-19. TCRdb ran MiXCR on the 5' RACE reads and lists one entry per CDR3 protein. The sample contains a few hundred thousand distinct CDR3 sequences, roughly a fifth of which appear only once. The sample consisted of PBMCs or a T cell subset sorted from them (not recorded which). These TCRs come from a young man who had mild COVID-19 (a few samples of this study predate the infection). Cell type and time point are not known.

This clonotype was detected only a few times. The rearrangement joins TRBV20-1 to TRBJ2-5, with D hard to call. CDR1 DFQATT and CDR2 SNEGSKA come from the germline V gene (reference sequence). The V end was cut by 7 bases, the J end by 6 bases, with 12 bases between. There are 11 residues in the CDR3. DNA of the CDR3: TGCAGTGGAGTCGGTGGAAAGACCCAGTACTTC. Protein sequence: CSGVGGKTQYF.

The chain has TRBV15 and TRBJ2-1, with 9 bases fitting TRBD2. Germline V CDR1 and CDR2: LNHNV, YYDKDF (reference sequence). The length of the CDR3 is 17 residues. With V trimmed by 0 bases and J by 8 bases, 11 bases remained unmatched. CDR3 region: CATSRDMRLAGLDEQFF. The CDR3 DNA is TGTGCCACCAGCAGAGATATGCGGCTAGCGGGGTTGGATGAGCAGTTCTTC. Full variable domain (missing parts from reference TRBV15 and TRBJ2-1): DAMVIQNPRYQVTQFGKPVTLSCSQTLNHNVMYWYQQKSSQAPKLLFHYYDKDFNNEADTPDNFQSRRPNTSFCFLDIRSPGLGDTAMYLCATSRDMRLAGLDEQFFGPGTRLTVL.

This clonotype was found a few times. The chain couples TRBV5-5 to TRBJ2-7; 7 bases are shared with TRBD2. The CDR3 loop spans 14 amino acids. The ends lost 7 bases at V and 4 bases at J; junction bases unmatched: 11. Germline-derived CDR1 and CDR2 are SGHKS and YYEKEE (reference sequence). The CDR3 protein is CASHHPSGLYEQYF. The CDR3 DNA reads as TGTGCCAGCCACCACCCTAGCGGTCTTTACGAGCAGTACTTC. The whole variable domain, filled in from reference TRBV5-5 and TRBJ2-7, reads DAGVTQSPTHLIKTRGQQVTLRCSPISGHKSVSWYQQVLGQGPQFIFQYYEKEERGRGNFPDRFSARQFPNYSSELNVNALLLGDSALYLCASHHPSGLYEQYFGPGTRLTVT.

This clonotype appeared a few times. V usage is TRBV19 and J usage is TRBJ1-2, with TRBD1 matching over 7 bases. Germline V CDR1 and CDR2: LNHDA, SQIVND (reference sequence). The CDR3 has 13 residues. J lost 5 bases, V lost 8 bases, and 8 bases had no gene match. This CDR3 is CASQGDTRYGYTF. The DNA of the CDR3 is TGTGCCAGTCAGGGGGATACTCGGTATGGCTACACCTTC.

The chain links TRBV6-5 to TRBJ1-6, with D hard to call. Trimming took off 2 bases at V and 9 bases at J, with 8 bases between the two ends. Per germline, CDR1 MNHEY and CDR2 SVGAGI. This CDR3 has 13 residues. In nucleotides, the CDR3 is TGTGCCAGCAGTTACCCGGGTGGTTCACCCCTCCACTTT. Translating gives CASSYPGGSPLHF.

J is TRBJ2-6 and V is TRBV3-1, with 10 bases that match TRBD2. CDR1 LGHDT and CDR2 YNNKEL come from the germline V gene (reference sequence). The CDR3 consists of 22 residues. V shed 0 bases, J shed 5 bases, and the junction held 19 bases outside the gene matches. The CDR3 is CASSQDPAGGLGKLRRANVLTF. In DNA form, the CDR3 reads TGTGCCAGCAGCCAAGATCCAGCGGGGGGGCTGGGCAAGTTAAGGAGGGCCAACGTCCTGACTTTC.

There are a few counts of this clonotype. The CDR3 DNA follows: TGTGCCAGCAGTGTACAGGGGGGGCAGCCCCAGCATTTT. Translation: CASSVQGGQPQHF. The chain is built from TRBV12-3 or TRBV12-4 and TRBJ1-5, with 8 bases fitting TRBD1. Unmatched junction bases numbered 4, after V lost 5 bases and J lost 7 bases. This CDR3 is built from 13 residues.

J is TRBJ2-7 and V is TRBV6-2 or TRBV6-3; TRBD2 might be the D (6 bases). Trimming stripped 7 bases from V and 1 base from J, with 17 bases between. Germline CDR1 and CDR2: MNHEY and SVGEGT. There are 15 residues in the CDR3. The CDR3 bases are TGTGCCAGCACCCCCATGGGGGGTAATTCCTACGAGCAGTACGTC. Protein: CASTPMGGNSYEQYV.

This clonotype occurred many times. The chain has TRBV4-1 and TRBJ2-3; no clear D gene. V shed 1 base and J shed 2 bases, with 7 bases lying between them. Germline lookup yields CDR1 MGHRA and CDR2 YSYEKL. The CDR3 has 14 amino acids. In DNA, the CDR3 is TGCGCCAGCAGCCAAGCCCTTTCCACAGATACGCAGTATTTT. Translating gives CASSQALSTDTQYF.

This clonotype was found once. The chain links TRBV15 to TRBJ2-7; tentative D call: TRBD1 (6 bases). Trimming removed 3 bases from V and 3 bases from J, with 9 bases in between. The CDR3 length is 13 residues. In germline, CDR1 is LNHNV, CDR2 YYDKDF (reference sequence). The DNA for the CDR3 is TGTGCCACCAGCAGGGACAGTTACTACGAGCAGTACGTC. Translation gives CATSRDSYYEQYV.

This clonotype was picked up a small number of times. The chain recombines TRBV29-1 with TRBJ1-2; weak D call: TRBD1 (5 bases). The germline V gene encodes CDR1 SQVTM and CDR2 ANQGSEA. Trimming took 6 bases from V and 4 from J, leaving 15 bases between them. The CDR3 extends over 13 amino acids. CDR3 protein: CSVTDSASYGYTF. Here the CDR3 DNA reads TGCAGCGTGACTGACAGCGCTAGCTATGGCTACACCTTC. Full variable domain (remainder filled in from reference TRBV29-1 and TRBJ1-2): SAVISQKPSRDICQRGTSLTIQCQVDSQVTMMFWYRQQPGQSLTLIATANQGSEATYESGFVIDKFPISRPNLTFSTLTVSNMSPEDSSIYLCSVTDSASYGYTFGSGTRLTVV.

This clonotype came up a few times. The chain joins TRBV7-9 to TRBJ1-2; D is possibly TRBD1 (6 bases). The CDR3 is 15 amino acids. From germline, CDR1 is SEHNR and CDR2 FQNEAQ (reference sequence). The germline V and J ends were trimmed by 1 base and 8 bases, with 17 bases remaining between them. The CDR3 nucleotides read TGTGCCAGCAGCTTAGTGGGAGGGGGATCAGAAGGCTACACCTTC. Translating gives CASSLVGGGSEGYTF.

This clonotype was counted only a few times. V is TRBV23-1 and J is TRBJ2-7, with D uncertain. TRBV23-1 is classed as an ORF, of uncertain function. The length of the CDR3 is 20 residues. The V gene lost 0 bases and the J gene lost 3 bases, with 27 bases spanning the gap. In DNA form, the CDR3 reads TGCGCCAGCAGTCAATCGGCCGGGCCGATCAGACTCGTCTCGGTCTACGAGCAGTACTTC. Protein product: CASSQSAGPIRLVSVYEQYF.

CDR3 loop: CASSSSGGAHEQFF. The CDR3 nucleotides read TGTGCCAGCAGTTCTAGCGGGGGGGCCCATGAGCAGTTCTTC. The chain recombines TRBV6-1 with TRBJ2-1; TRBD2 agrees at 12 bases. This CDR3 comprises 14 residues. CDR1 MNHNS and CDR2 SASEGT come from the germline V gene. V lost 5 bases and J lost 8; bases outside the gene matches: 4.

Only a few counts were recorded for this clonotype. The V call is TRBV25-1, the J call TRBJ1-2; a possible D gene is TRBD1 (6 bases). V was pared by 4 bases and J by 7 bases, with 10 bases between. The CDR3 runs to 12 residues. Germline CDR1 reads MGHDK; CDR2 reads SYGVNS. CDR3 amino acids: CASSVQGGGYTF. CDR3 DNA: TGTGCCAGCAGTGTACAGGGAGGTGGCTACACCTTC.